The clone carrying this T cell receptor (beta chain) was recorded once. Per the authors' pipeline: Nucleated cell number was recorded as an estimate derived from reference gene primer amplification. Profiling relied on immunoSEQ multiplex PCR, and the TCRdb table lists in-frame clones only, not all of them. The DNA was the basis for D and trimming; V, J and clone size are from that table. The table lists around 300,000 clones, around 90% of them singletons. These data come from a study of blood T cell repertoires in COVID-19. About the study: In each case, the material was cDNA or gDNA derived from T cells, B-cell-depleted T cells, or PBMCs.

Germline V gene data show CDR1 as MDHEN and CDR2 as SYDVKM. The CDR3 is 14 amino acids. J was trimmed by 10 bases and V by 6 bases; bases with no gene match: 12. The sequencing sample was made of PBMCs or T cells enriched from blood (not recorded which). The chain employs TRBV28 and TRBJ1-1, with 9 bases aligning to TRBD1. The clonotype originates from a woman aged 25 to 39 who had recovered from COVID-19. CDR3 coding DNA: TGTGCCAGCAGAAACAACAGGGGGCAATCAGGAGCTTTCTTT. It codes for CASRNNRGQSGAFF.